What follows describes a single T cell receptor beta chain. Antigen: not known. Trimming cost V 4 bases and J 4 bases, with 11 bases left between them. Germline lookup yields CDR1 LGHNA and CDR2 YSLEER. The CDR3 has 13 amino acids. The data are from a study of high-grade serous ovarian cancer treatment subgroups. Findings of the study overall: Higher neoantigen levels went with greater TCR clonal relatedness. Without spatial data, bulk sequencing limits insight into HGSC tumor diversity.

Some clones are missing from TCRdb's copy, which holds only in-frame ones; the method was immunoSEQ multiplex PCR. Counted here are about 16,000 clones, around 85% occurring once; the ten biggest clones make up 6% to 7%. Tumor samples were taken before definitive surgery or chemotherapy. The receptor comes from a human donor with high-grade serous ovarian cancer. Sequenced sample: tumor tissue. The chain uses TRBV4-3 and TRBJ2-7; a possible D gene is TRBD1 (6 bases). DNA for the CDR3: TGCGCCAGCAGCCGAGTCCAGGGGTACGAGCAGTACTTC. The encoded protein is CASSRVQGYEQYF.